The 28 T cell receptor beta chains listed next were all sequenced from one sample in a study of blood T cell repertoires in COVID-19. Method: immunoSEQ multiplex PCR; TCRdb's copy keeps in-frame clones and lacks some. The sample holds some 230,000 clones, 82% seen once. Sample: peripheral blood. The receptors stem from a woman of 80 years or more with COVID-19, enrolled during active disease.

The chain uses TRBV19 and TRBJ1-1, with 8 bases that match TRBD1. The CDR3 runs 13 residues. After removal of 7 bases from V and 10 bases from J, the junction contained 11 bases not matched to a gene. From germline, CDR1 is LNHDA and CDR2 SQIVND (reference sequence). The CDR3 loop is CASNGQGSIGAFF. The CDR3 DNA is TGTGCCAGTAATGGACAGGGATCAATAGGAGCTTTCTTT.

This clone has just a few counts. This rearrangement joins TRBV27 to TRBJ2-6; D perhaps matches TRBD2 (6 bases). The V end was cut by 5 bases, the J end by 4 bases, with 21 bases between. The CDR3 is made up of 18 amino acids. Germline lookup yields CDR1 MNHEY and CDR2 SMNVEV (reference sequence). CDR3 protein: CASSNSLGGTEGANVLTF. DNA for the CDR3: TGTGCCAGCAGTAACTCTCTCGGGGGAACCGAGGGGGCCAACGTCCTGACTTTC.

The CDR3 region has the DNA TGTGCCAGCAGTAGAGGGACAGGAGAAGCTTTCTTT. Translation: CASSRGTGEAFF. The rearrangement uses TRBV6-5 and TRBJ1-1, with 8 bases fitting TRBD1. Germline CDR1 reads MNHEY; CDR2 reads SVGAGI. J was trimmed by 8 bases and V by 5 bases; bases with no gene match: 4. CDR3 length equals 12 residues.

The chain recombines TRBV19 with TRBJ2-2; D is unclear. Germline lookup yields CDR1 LNHDA and CDR2 SQIVND (reference sequence). The CDR3 sequence is 14 residues long. V was trimmed by 10 bases and J by 0 bases, leaving 12 bases between them. The CDR3 DNA is TGTGCCACTTTTACGAGTTCGAACACCGGGGAGCTGTTTTTT. Translated, it gives CATFTSSNTGELFF.

Note on this clone: Relative to the germline gene, one junction end is altered; a read error may explain this. The chain employs TRBV7-7 and TRBJ2-2; weak D call: TRBD2 (5 bases). Per the germline V gene, CDR1 is SSHAT and CDR2 is FNYEAQ (reference sequence). This CDR3 has 14 amino acids. For the CDR3, the DNA is TGTGCTAGCAGCTTGGCGGGCGCCTCCGGGGAGCTGTTTTTT. This translates into CASSLAGASGELFF.

The chain employs TRBV5-6 and TRBJ2-2, with D tentatively TRBD1 (5 bases). The germline V gene has CDR1 SGHDT and CDR2 YYEEEE. This CDR3 comprises 13 residues. The V end lost 3 bases, the J end lost 5 bases, and 8 bases lay between the germline ends. The CDR3 protein is CASSSTVTGELFF. Written as DNA, the CDR3 is TGTGCCAGCAGCTCGACAGTGACCGGGGAGCTGTTTTTT.

This chain joins TRBV20-1 and TRBJ2-2; 11 bases line up with TRBD2. Losses at the gene ends were 3 bases for V and 4 bases for J; bases not matched to a gene: 4. The CDR3 is 15 amino acids. Looked up from germline, CDR1 is DFQATT and CDR2 is SNEGSKA (reference sequence). In DNA form, the CDR3 reads TGCAGTGCTAGTACTAGCGGGAGAGGCACCGGGGAGCTGTTTTTT. Its protein is CSASTSGRGTGELFF.

The chain is built from TRBV6-5 and TRBJ2-1, with 10 bases fitting TRBD2. CDR1 MNHEY and CDR2 SVGAGI come from the germline V gene. This CDR3 is built from 13 residues. The CDR3 DNA reads TGTGCAAGCGGGAGGGCTACCTACAATGAGCAGTTCTTC. Its protein is CASGRATYNEQFF.

This chain joins TRBV7-8 and TRBJ2-7; TRBD2 agrees at 10 bases. The CDR3 spans 15 residues. Germline CDR1 is SGHVS and CDR2 is FQNEAQ. With V trimmed by 7 bases and J by 2 bases, 8 bases remained unmatched. For the CDR3, the DNA is TGTGCCAGCACCACAGTGCTAGCGGGAGCCTACGAGCAGTACTTC. This encodes CASTTVLAGAYEQYF.

CDR3 bases: TGTGCCAGCACTATGACAGGGGGTCAGACCCAGTACTTC. Residues: CASTMTGGQTQYF. The chain uses TRBV6-6 and TRBJ2-5, with 9 positions matching TRBD1. CDR1 MNHNY and CDR2 SVGAGI come from the germline V gene (reference sequence). V lost 7 bases to trimming and J lost 6 bases; unmatched junction nucleotides: 6. There are 13 residues in the CDR3.

The chain combines TRBV6-5 with TRBJ1-3; D is unclear. This CDR3 spans 15 amino acids. Trimming removed 7 bases from V and 0 bases from J, with 13 bases in between. Germline V gene sequence: CDR1 MNHEY, CDR2 SVGAGI. This CDR3 is CASKRGSGSGNTIYF. CDR3 coding DNA: TGTGCCAGCAAACGAGGGTCGGGCTCTGGAAACACCATATATTTT.

In nucleotides, the CDR3 is TGTGCCAGCAGCTTCGGGGTGGGGAGCACAGATACGCAGTATTTT. The encoded protein is CASSFGVGSTDTQYF. The chain employs TRBV7-3 and TRBJ2-3, with D tentatively TRBD2 (5 bases). Germline CDR1 reads SGHTA; CDR2 reads FQGTGA. There are 15 residues in the CDR3. Trimming shortened V by 3 bases and J by 0 bases, and 10 bases separated the two germline ends.

The rearrangement links TRBV29-1 to TRBJ2-5; 9 bases are shared with TRBD2. The CDR3 has 20 residues. After removal of 2 bases from V and 1 base from J, the junction contained 20 bases not matched to a gene. CDR1 is SQVTM, CDR2 ANQGSEA, per germline. Here the CDR3 DNA reads TGCAGCGTTGAAAAGAAGAGGCGCGGGAGGGCCTCTCATTCCCAAGAGACCCAGTACTTC. Amino acids: CSVEKKRRGRASHSQETQYF.

The genes are TRBV3-1 (or the pseudogene TRBV3-2) and TRBJ1-5, with 9 bases matching TRBD1. The CDR3 is 16 amino acids. The germline gives CDR1 LGHDT, CDR2 YNNKEL (reference sequence). The ends lost 1 base at V and 6 bases at J; junction bases unmatched: 7. CDR3 coding DNA: TGTGCCAGCAGCCAAGTCTTGGGACAGGGCGCTCAGCCCCAGCATTTT. The encoded protein is CASSQVLGQGAQPQHF.

The rearrangement links TRBV12-2 to TRBJ2-5; no check of the table's D call, TRBD2, against the DNA was made. TRBV12-2 is a known pseudogene. The CDR3 consists of 19 residues. CDR3 sequence: CASRLGGTSGGLHQETQYF. The DNA of the CDR3 is TGTGCAAGTCGCTTAGGTGGGACTAGCGGGGGGCTACACCAAGAGACCCAGTACTTC.

This chain joins TRBV7-9 and TRBJ1-6; no firm D call. CDR1 and CDR2 (germline): SEHNR, FQNEAQ (reference sequence). This CDR3 contains 14 residues. V was trimmed by 1 base and J by 10 bases, leaving 11 bases between them. CDR3 sequence reads: CASSLELNRSPLHF. The CDR3 DNA is TGTGCCAGCAGCTTAGAACTCAACCGATCACCCCTCCACTTT.

The sample holds many counts of this clone. J is TRBJ2-1 and V is TRBV15; 7 bases line up with TRBD2. Germline lookup yields CDR1 LNHNV and CDR2 YYDKDF (reference sequence). Trimming at V came to 1 base and at J to 7 bases, leaving 4 bases not matched to a gene. The CDR3 length is 14 residues. The CDR3 sequence: CATSRVTGGNEQFF. The CDR3 DNA follows: TGTGCCACCAGCAGAGTAACGGGAGGTAATGAGCAGTTCTTC.

This clone was seen a handful of times. J is TRBJ2-3 and V is TRBV5-1, with 13 bases matching TRBD2. Trimming removed 4 bases from V and 6 bases from J; junction bases left unmatched: 5. CDR1 is SGHRS and CDR2 is YFSETQ in the germline V gene. This CDR3 has 15 residues. This CDR3 is CASSVTSGGADTQYF. DNA for the CDR3: TGCGCCAGCAGCGTAACTAGCGGGGGGGCTGATACGCAGTATTTT.

This clone was detected only once. V gene TRBV3-1 (or the pseudogene TRBV3-2) combines with J gene TRBJ2-5; 8 bases match TRBD2. From germline, CDR1 is LGHDT and CDR2 YNNKEL (reference sequence). CDR3 length equals 15 residues. Trimming at V came to 2 bases and at J to 2 bases, leaving 4 bases not matched to a gene. CDR3 bases: TGTGCCAGCAGCCAATGGCGGGGGGTTCAAGAGACCCAGTACTTC. Translating it yields CASSQWRGVQETQYF.

The V call is TRBV5-1, the J call TRBJ1-2; D might be TRBD1 (5 bases). V dropped 2 bases and J dropped 8 bases, with 13 bases sitting between them. This CDR3 is built from 13 residues. Per germline, CDR1 SGHRS and CDR2 YFSETQ. The CDR3 loop reads CASSFSDQGGYTF. Written as DNA, the CDR3 is TGCGCCAGCAGCTTTTCGGACCAGGGAGGCTACACCTTC.

The chain recombines TRBV5-1 with TRBJ1-3; D is unresolved. There are 19 residues in the CDR3. V was trimmed by 6 bases and J by 3 bases, leaving 28 bases between them. From germline, CDR1 is SGHRS and CDR2 YFSETQ. The CDR3 bases are TGCGCCAGCATCCCTCTCCAGAGCCAATCTCTGGGCGATGGAAACACCATATATTTT. Translation gives CASIPLQSQSLGDGNTIYF.

This chain connects TRBV18 to TRBJ1-2; TRBD1 aligns across 8 bases. Germline loops: CDR1 KGHSH, CDR2 LQKENI. The V and J ends lost 2 bases and 4 bases, in that order; junction bases with no gene match: 12. The CDR3 runs to 17 residues. The CDR3 DNA reads TGTGCCAGCTCACCAGGGCAGGGGGCAAGTACGAGCTATGGCTACACCTTC. Protein sequence: CASSPGQGASTSYGYTF.

This clone was seen more than once but under ten times. The chain carries TRBV7-2 and TRBJ1-5; unclear D gene. The CDR3 runs 18 residues. Per germline, CDR1 SGHTA and CDR2 FQGNSA. The V and J ends lost 5 bases and 2 bases respectively, with 22 bases between them. The CDR3 bases are TGTGCCAGCAGCCCCTCGAGCCTCGGCGGATGGGGCAATCAGCCCCAGCATTTT. As protein: CASSPSSLGGWGNQPQHF.

J is TRBJ1-2 and V is TRBV5-4; TRBD1 agrees at 9 bases. Germline trimming cut 4 bases from V and 5 bases from J; bases unmatched to any gene: 9. The CDR3 runs to 15 residues. The germline V gene encodes CDR1 SGHNT and CDR2 YYREEE (reference sequence). The CDR3 DNA is TGTGCCAGCAGCCTTATGAGGGGACAGGGTTATGGCTACACCTTC. The encoded protein is CASSLMRGQGYGYTF.

The chain recombines TRBV6-4 with TRBJ2-5; 13 bases fit TRBD2. V shed 8 bases, J shed 5 bases, and the junction held 2 bases outside the gene matches. Germline loops: CDR1 MRHNA, CDR2 SNTAGT. The CDR3 has 13 residues. DNA of the CDR3: TGTGCCAGCTCGGGACTAGCGGGGGAGACCCAGTACTTC. It translates to CASSGLAGETQYF.

The chain has TRBV6-1 and TRBJ2-2, with D unclear. Per germline, CDR1 MNHNS and CDR2 SASEGT. The CDR3 spans 13 residues. Between the trimmed V and J ends, which lost 0 bases and 5 bases, there was a span of 4 bases. The CDR3: CASSEAYTGELFF. CDR3 DNA: TGTGCCAGCAGTGAAGCCTATACCGGGGAGCTGTTTTTT.

As for this clone: Other nucleotide sequences in the sample specify the same CDR3. This chain links TRBV11-2 with TRBJ2-5, with no clear D. The CDR3 is 12 amino acids. The ends were cut back, 4 bases at V and 5 bases at J, with 8 bases in the middle. Germline assignment: CDR1 SGHAT and CDR2 FQNNGV. CDR3 in DNA: TGTGCCAGCAGCTCCCTCGAGGAGACCCAGTACTTC. It is translated as CASSSLEETQYF.

The V gene is TRBV9, the J gene TRBJ1-4; D gene unclear. The germline V gene encodes CDR1 SGDLS and CDR2 YYNGEE. This CDR3 is 13 amino acids long. V lost 2 bases, J lost 8 bases, and 10 bases lay in between. CDR3 protein: CASSVTGKEKLFF. The CDR3 DNA is TGTGCCAGCAGCGTGACGGGGAAGGAAAAACTGTTTTTT.